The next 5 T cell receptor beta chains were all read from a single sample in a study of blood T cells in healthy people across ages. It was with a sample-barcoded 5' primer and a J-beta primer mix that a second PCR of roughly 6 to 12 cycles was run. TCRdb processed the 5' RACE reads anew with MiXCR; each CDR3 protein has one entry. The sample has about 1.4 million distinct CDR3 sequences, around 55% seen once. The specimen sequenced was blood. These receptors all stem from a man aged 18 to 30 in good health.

In DNA, the CDR3 is TGCGCCAGCAGCCAAGGGACTAGGATTCGGGATACGCAGTATTTT. Residues: CASSQGTRIRDTQYF. This rearrangement joins TRBV4-3 to TRBJ2-3; 7 bases match TRBD2. Per the germline V gene, CDR1 is LGHNA and CDR2 is YSLEER. The CDR3 consists of 15 residues. The V and J ends lost 1 base and 6 bases, in that order; junction bases with no gene match: 7.

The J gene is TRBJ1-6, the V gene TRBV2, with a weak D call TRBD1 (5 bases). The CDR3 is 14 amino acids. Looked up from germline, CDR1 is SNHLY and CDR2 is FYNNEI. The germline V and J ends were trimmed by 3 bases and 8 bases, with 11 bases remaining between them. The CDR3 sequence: CASSDPAGYSPLHF. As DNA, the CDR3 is TGTGCCAGCAGTGATCCTGCAGGGTATTCACCCCTCCACTTT.

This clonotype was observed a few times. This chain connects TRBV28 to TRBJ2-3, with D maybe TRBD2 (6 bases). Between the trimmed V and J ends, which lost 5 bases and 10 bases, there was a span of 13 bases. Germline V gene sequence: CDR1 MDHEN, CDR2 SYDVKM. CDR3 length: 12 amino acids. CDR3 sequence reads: CASSTKDYPQYF. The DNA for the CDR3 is TGTGCCAGCAGTACCAAGGACTACCCGCAGTATTTT.

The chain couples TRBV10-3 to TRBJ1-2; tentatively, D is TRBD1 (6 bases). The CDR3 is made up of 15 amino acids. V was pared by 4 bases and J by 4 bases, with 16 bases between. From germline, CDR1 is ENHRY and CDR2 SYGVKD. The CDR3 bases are TGTGCCATCAGTGGGCAGGGGACCCCTAGCTATGGCTACACCTTC. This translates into CAISGQGTPSYGYTF.

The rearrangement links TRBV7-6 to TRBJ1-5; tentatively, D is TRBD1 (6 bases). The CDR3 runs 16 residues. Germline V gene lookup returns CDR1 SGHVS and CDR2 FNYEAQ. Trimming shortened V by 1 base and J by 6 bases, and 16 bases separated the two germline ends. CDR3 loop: CASSLGADRVGQPQHF. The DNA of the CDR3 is TGTGCCAGCAGCTTAGGAGCGGACAGAGTAGGTCAGCCCCAGCATTTT.